This TCR beta chain comes out of a study of T cells in Graves' hyperthyroidism and ophthalmopathy. In germline, CDR1 is SGHTA, CDR2 FQGNSA. The CDR3 is made up of 18 amino acids. The V and J ends lost 6 bases and 3 bases, in that order; junction bases with no gene match: 13. RNA transcripts gave rise to amplified TCR beta CDR3 regions. HTBI primers were used for first-round RT-PCR of the TCR CDR3. TCRdb independently ran MiXCR on the multiplex PCR reads; one entry per CDR3 protein. Of 75,000 to 100,000 distinct CDR3 sequences listed, roughly half are singletons. The receptor's source is a middle-aged woman with Graves' hyperthyroidism. Sequences were obtained from blood. The rearrangement uses TRBV7-2 and TRBJ2-7; TRBD2 matches at 14 bases. CDR3 DNA sequence: TGTGCCAGCAGTTTATGGGGACTAGCGGGAGTTGCTTTCTACGAGCAGTACTTC. It codes for CASSLWGLAGVAFYEQYF.